The 20 T cell receptor beta chains in this list originate from one sample, sequenced in a study of OX40 agonist ivuxolimab in advanced cancers. Produced via immunoSEQ multiplex PCR; TCRdb's table is partial and in-frame only. Among 80,000 or so clones listed, 90% were seen once. The source material was CD4+ or CD8+ T cells sorted from blood, sampled in a trial of the OX40 agonist ivuxolimab. These receptors all stem from an adult with an advanced solid tumor such as melanoma, head and neck, liver or kidney cancer.

The V and J genes are TRBV15 and TRBJ2-5; 8 bases map to TRBD2. The CDR3 sequence is 16 residues long. Germline CDR1 reads LNHNV; CDR2 reads YYDKDF (reference sequence). Losses at the gene ends were 5 bases for V and 5 bases for J; bases not matched to a gene: 13. CDR3 DNA sequence: TGTGCCACCAGCCCGAACCCGGGGGGGTCTGGGGAGACCCAGTACTTC. Translation: CATSPNPGGSGETQYF.

With regard to this clone: Other DNA sequences in this sample translate to the same CDR3. The chain carries TRBV18 and TRBJ1-1; 7 bases align to TRBD1. CDR1 is KGHSH, CDR2 LQKENI, per germline. The V and J ends lost 5 bases and 5 bases, in that order; junction bases with no gene match: 5. The CDR3 is 13 residues long. This chain's CDR3 is CASSYRGDTEAFF. The CDR3 bases are TGTGCCAGCTCATACAGGGGTGATACTGAAGCTTTCTTT.

The chain uses TRBV28 and TRBJ1-5, with D possibly TRBD1 on 6 matching bases. Trimming cost V 6 bases and J 0 bases, with 12 bases left between them. Germline values: CDR1 MDHEN, CDR2 SYDVKM. The CDR3 runs to 15 residues. The CDR3 sequence: CASRFHRDSNQPQHF. The CDR3 bases are TGTGCCAGCAGATTCCACAGGGATAGCAATCAGCCCCAGCATTTT. Full variable domain (outside the CDR3, taken from reference TRBV28 and TRBJ1-5): DVKVTQSSRYLVKRTGEKVFLECVQDMDHENMFWYRQDPGLGLRLIYFSYDVKMKEKGDIPEGYSVSREKKERFSLILESASTNQTSMYLCASRFHRDSNQPQHFGDGTRLSIL.

The rearrangement links TRBV5-8 to TRBJ2-5; D may correspond to TRBD1 or TRBD2 (6 bases each). Trimming shortened V by 4 bases and J by 2 bases, and 15 bases separated the two germline ends. Per the germline V gene, CDR1 is SGHTS and CDR2 is YDEGEE. CDR3 length: 15 amino acids. The CDR3 here is CASSPWRGAQETQYF. CDR3 coding DNA: TGTGCCAGCAGCCCGTGGAGGGGGGCTCAAGAGACCCAGTACTTC.

This sequence joins TRBV6-1 and TRBJ2-5; D perhaps matches TRBD2 (7 bases). Trimming removed 0 bases at V and 4 bases at J, with 15 bases between. The CDR3 contains 16 residues. Germline-derived CDR1 and CDR2 are MNHNS and SASEGT. The CDR3 sequence is CASSEARGALGETQYF. In DNA, the CDR3 is TGTGCCAGCAGTGAAGCCCGGGGGGCGCTTGGAGAGACCCAGTACTTC.

The chain has TRBV7-6 and TRBJ2-1, with unresolved D. CDR3 length equals 14 residues. Trimming left V 0 bases short and J 9 bases short, with 12 bases between. Germline CDR1 reads SGHVS; CDR2 reads FNYEAQ. The CDR3 is CASSLAIGVGEQFF. CDR3 DNA: TGTGCCAGCAGCTTAGCAATCGGAGTAGGTGAGCAGTTCTTC.

The chain employs TRBV6-5 and TRBJ1-1; no clear D. V lost 7 bases to trimming and J lost 6 bases, with 18 bases between them. The germline gives CDR1 MNHEY, CDR2 SVGAGI. The CDR3 consists of 14 residues. The CDR3 loop reads CASTRGPLGAEAFF. Here the CDR3 DNA reads TGTGCCAGCACGCGCGGACCACTAGGCGCTGAAGCTTTCTTT.

This chain uses TRBV11-2 with TRBJ2-3, with 12 bases lining up with TRBD2. The CDR3 totals 15 residues. Germline V gives CDR1 SGHAT, CDR2 FQNNGV. Losses at the gene ends were 4 bases for V and 4 bases for J; bases not matched to a gene: 3. The CDR3 region is CASSSRLAGADTQYF. The CDR3 bases are TGTGCCAGCAGCTCGCGACTAGCGGGAGCAGATACGCAGTATTTT. The full variable domain, in which reference TRBV11-2 and TRBJ2-3 provide the parts outside the CDR3, is EAGVAQSPRYKIIEKRQSVAFWCNPISGHATLYWYQQILGQGPKLLIQFQNNGVVDDSQLPKDRFSAERLKGVDSTLKIQPAKLEDSAVYLCASSSRLAGADTQYFGPGTRLTVL.

As for this clone: No conserved phenylalanine or tryptophan ends this CDR3, so it is likely a read error. The DNA is omitted, as the CDR3 cannot be located on it reliably, and the CDR3 follows TCRdb's listing. The V and J genes are TRBV15 and TRBJ2-7; the D segment call TRBD2 is taken from the table without a DNA check. Per the germline V gene, CDR1 is LNHNV and CDR2 is YYDKDF (reference sequence). The CDR3 is 11 amino acids in total, end residues counted. CDR3 sequence: CATSRGGRTRG.

V is TRBV27 and J is TRBJ2-6; TRBD1 aligns across 7 bases. The CDR3 runs 16 residues. After removal of 6 bases from V and 1 base from J, the junction contained 6 bases not matched to a gene. The germline gives CDR1 MNHEY, CDR2 SMNVEV (reference sequence). CDR3 loop: CASSPKTGSGANVLTF. As DNA, the CDR3 is TGTGCCAGCAGCCCAAAGACAGGGTCTGGGGCCAACGTCCTGACTTTC.

The chain combines TRBV30 with TRBJ2-1; 8 nucleotides align to TRBD2. The CDR3 runs to 13 residues. From germline, CDR1 is GTSNPN and CDR2 SVGIG (reference sequence). V was clipped by 2 bases and J by 10 bases; unmatched bases: 7. DNA for the CDR3: TGTGCCTGGAGTTCCTGGGTAGCGGGAGAGCAGTTCTTC. Its translation: CAWSSWVAGEQFF.

This sequence joins TRBV7-4 and TRBJ1-2; no clear D. The ends were cut back, 6 bases at V and 2 bases at J, with 13 bases in the middle. In germline, CDR1 is SGHVT, CDR2 SQSDAQ. This CDR3 is built from 14 residues. CDR3 nucleotides: TGTGCCAGCAGACCCGACGGAACCAACTATGGCTACACCTTC. Translated: CASRPDGTNYGYTF.

The chain is built from TRBV19 and TRBJ2-3; D gene ambiguous. The CDR3 consists of 15 residues. CDR1 is LNHDA, CDR2 SQIVND, per germline (reference sequence). The germline V and J ends were trimmed by 3 bases and 0 bases, with 10 bases remaining between them. CDR3 region: CASSILGSSTDTQYF. CDR3 DNA sequence: TGTGCCAGTAGTATTCTCGGCTCTAGCACAGATACGCAGTATTTT.

Regarding this clone: A junction end diverges from the germline sequence, so it may reflect a read error. This chain links TRBV7-2 with TRBJ2-7; D uncertain. Germline V lookup: CDR1 SGHTA, CDR2 FQGNSA. The CDR3 is 15 amino acids. DNA for the CDR3: TGTGCCAGCAGCTTATTTAGGGATTTGTCCTCCGAGCAGTACTTC. Translation: CASSLFRDLSSEQYF.

The chain couples TRBV6-1 to TRBJ2-7; D may be TRBD2 (6 bases). Between the trimmed V and J ends, which lost 6 bases and 1 base, there was a span of 10 bases. The germline CDR1 and CDR2 sequences are MNHNS and SASEGT. The CDR3 extends over 13 amino acids. The CDR3 coding sequence is TGTGCCAGCAGGGAGAGCGGGTCCTACGAGCAGTACTTC. Amino acids: CASRESGSYEQYF.

V gene TRBV7-9 combines with J gene TRBJ1-2; no clear D gene. Per germline, CDR1 SEHNR and CDR2 FQNEAQ (reference sequence). With 0 bases removed from V and 8 bases from J, the gap between germline ends came to 13 bases. There are 14 residues in the CDR3. The CDR3 loop reads CASSLAPPTGGYTF. In DNA form, the CDR3 reads TGTGCCAGCAGCTTAGCCCCTCCCACGGGGGGCTACACCTTC.

This clone has only a few counts. This rearrangement joins TRBV19 to TRBJ1-2; 7 nucleotides match TRBD1. The CDR3 is made up of 15 amino acids. The V gene's germline CDR1 is LNHDA and CDR2 SQIVND (reference sequence). Losses at the gene ends were 0 bases for V and 7 bases for J; bases not matched to a gene: 8. The CDR3 loop reads CASSIDPGTVAGYTF. Written as DNA, the CDR3 is TGTGCCAGTAGTATAGATCCCGGGACAGTGGCTGGCTACACCTTC.

The J gene is TRBJ2-1, the V gene TRBV7-3, with TRBD2 matching 7 bases. V was pared by 2 bases and J by 3 bases, with 7 bases of the junction left unmatched. CDR1 and CDR2 from the germline V gene are SGHTA and FQGTGA. The CDR3 covers 16 residues. CDR3 residues: CASSLVGGGLYNEQFF. The CDR3 bases are TGTGCCAGCAGCTTAGTTGGCGGGGGTCTCTACAATGAGCAGTTCTTC.

The chain carries TRBV7-9 and TRBJ2-3; 15 positions match TRBD2. J was trimmed by 5 bases and V by 5 bases; bases with no gene match: 8. The CDR3 has 17 residues. CDR1 and CDR2 from the germline V gene are SEHNR and FQNEAQ (reference sequence). The CDR3, as DNA: TGTGCCAGCAGCCCCTGGACTAGCGGGAGGGCCGAAGATACGCAGTATTTT. Its translation: CASSPWTSGRAEDTQYF.

In this sample, this clone turned up once. The CDR3 DNA is TGTGCCAGCGGGTCGACGGCCCGGAGGGGAGATACGCAGTATTTT. It translates to CASGSTARRGDTQYF. The chain employs TRBV2 and TRBJ2-3; D is perhaps TRBD2 (6 bases). CDR1 SNHLY and CDR2 FYNNEI come from the germline V gene. This CDR3 comprises 15 residues. V was clipped by 8 bases and J by 5 bases, with 20 bases between them.